The subject of this entry is one T cell receptor (beta chain). The data were taken from a study of OX40 agonist ivuxolimab in advanced cancers. The ends were cut back, 4 bases at V and 8 bases at J, with 18 bases in the middle. CDR1 and CDR2 from the germline V gene are SGHDT and YYEEEE. The CDR3 runs to 15 residues. Profiling relied on immunoSEQ multiplex PCR, and the TCRdb table lists in-frame clones only, not all of them. The data show 65,000 to 75,000 clones, with roughly 81% seen just once and around 2% held by the top ten. Here the sequenced sample was CD4+ or CD8+ T cells sorted from blood, taken in a trial of the OX40 agonist ivuxolimab. The rearrangement links TRBV5-6 to TRBJ1-4; D is possibly TRBD1 (6 bases). The clonotype comes from an adult with an advanced solid tumor such as melanoma, head and neck, liver or kidney cancer. DNA for the CDR3: TGTGCCAGCAGCCCAGCGACAGGCCTTCGAGAAAAACTGTTTTTT. Encoded protein: CASSPATGLREKLFF.